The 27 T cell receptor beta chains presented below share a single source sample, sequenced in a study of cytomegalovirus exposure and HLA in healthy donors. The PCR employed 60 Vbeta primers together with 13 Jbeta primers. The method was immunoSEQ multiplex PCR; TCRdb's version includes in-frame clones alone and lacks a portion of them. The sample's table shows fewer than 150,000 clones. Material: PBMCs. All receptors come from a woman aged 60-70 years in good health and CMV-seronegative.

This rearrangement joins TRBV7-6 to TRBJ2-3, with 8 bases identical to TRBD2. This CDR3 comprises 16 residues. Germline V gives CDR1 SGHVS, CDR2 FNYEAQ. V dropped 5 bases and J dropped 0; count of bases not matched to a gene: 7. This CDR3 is CASSPRGGTSTDTQYF. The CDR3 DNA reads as TGTGCCAGCAGCCCCCGCGGGGGGACGAGCACAGATACGCAGTATTTT.

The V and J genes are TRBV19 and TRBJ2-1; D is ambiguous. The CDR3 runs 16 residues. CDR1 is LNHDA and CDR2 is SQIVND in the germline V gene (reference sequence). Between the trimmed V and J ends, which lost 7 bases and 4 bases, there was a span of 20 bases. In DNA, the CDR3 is TGTGCCAGTACCCCATACCTACGCGACACGTACAATGAGCAGTTCTTC. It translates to CASTPYLRDTYNEQFF.

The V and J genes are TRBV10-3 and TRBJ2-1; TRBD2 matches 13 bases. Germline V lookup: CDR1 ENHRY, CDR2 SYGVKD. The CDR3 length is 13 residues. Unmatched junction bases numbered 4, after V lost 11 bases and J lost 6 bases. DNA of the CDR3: TGTGCCTCGGGACTAGCGGGGACCAATGAGCAGTTCTTC. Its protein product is CASGLAGTNEQFF.

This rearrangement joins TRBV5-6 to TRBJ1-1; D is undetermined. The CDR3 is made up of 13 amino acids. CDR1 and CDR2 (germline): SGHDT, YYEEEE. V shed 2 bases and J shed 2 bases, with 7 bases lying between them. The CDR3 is CASSFGGNTEAFF. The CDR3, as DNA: TGTGCCAGCAGCTTCGGCGGCAACACTGAAGCTTTCTTT.

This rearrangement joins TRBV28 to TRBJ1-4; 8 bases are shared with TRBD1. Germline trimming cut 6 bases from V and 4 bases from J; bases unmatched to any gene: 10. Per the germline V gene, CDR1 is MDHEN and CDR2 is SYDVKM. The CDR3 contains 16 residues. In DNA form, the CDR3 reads TGTGCCAGCAGCCAACTCGGGACAGGCTTTAATGAAAAACTGTTTTTT. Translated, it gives CASSQLGTGFNEKLFF.

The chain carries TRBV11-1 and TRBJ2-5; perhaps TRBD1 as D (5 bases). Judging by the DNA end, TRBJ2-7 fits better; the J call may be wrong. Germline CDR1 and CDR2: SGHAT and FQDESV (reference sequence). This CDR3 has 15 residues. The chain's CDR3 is CASSLAAGAPYEQYF. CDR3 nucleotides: TGTGCCAGCAGCTTAGCCGCTGGGGCTCCCTACGAGCAGTACTTC.

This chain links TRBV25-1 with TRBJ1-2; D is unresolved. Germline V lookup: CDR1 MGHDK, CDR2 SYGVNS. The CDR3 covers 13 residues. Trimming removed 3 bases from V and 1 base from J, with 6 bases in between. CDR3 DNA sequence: TGTGCCAGCAGTGACGGGAATAACTATGGCTACACCTTC. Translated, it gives CASSDGNNYGYTF.

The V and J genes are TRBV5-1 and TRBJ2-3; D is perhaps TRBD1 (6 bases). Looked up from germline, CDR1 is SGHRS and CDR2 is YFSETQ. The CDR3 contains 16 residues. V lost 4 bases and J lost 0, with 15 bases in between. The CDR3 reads CASSVGTNPSTDTQYF. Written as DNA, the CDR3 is TGCGCCAGCAGCGTCGGGACAAACCCGAGCACAGATACGCAGTATTTT.

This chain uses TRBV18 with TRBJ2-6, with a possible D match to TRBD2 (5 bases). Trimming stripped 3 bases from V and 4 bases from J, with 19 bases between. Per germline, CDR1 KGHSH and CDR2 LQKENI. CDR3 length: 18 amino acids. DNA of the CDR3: TGTGCCAGCTCACCTTCGAGGGCAGGCCAATCCGGGGCCAACGTCCTGACTTTC. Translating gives CASSPSRAGQSGANVLTF.

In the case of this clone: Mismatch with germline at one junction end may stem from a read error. CDR3 sequence: CASSLGTGNTGELFF. In nucleotides, the CDR3 is TGTGCTAGCAGCTTAGGGACAGGGAACACCGGGGAGCTGTTTTTT. This chain joins TRBV7-7 and TRBJ2-2, with 8 bases fitting TRBD1. This CDR3 is 15 amino acids long. Germline V gives CDR1 SSHAT, CDR2 FNYEAQ (reference sequence).

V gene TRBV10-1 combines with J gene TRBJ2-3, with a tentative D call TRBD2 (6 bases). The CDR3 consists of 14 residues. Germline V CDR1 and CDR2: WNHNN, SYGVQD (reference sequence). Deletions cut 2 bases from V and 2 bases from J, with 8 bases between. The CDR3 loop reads CASSEGTYTDTQYF. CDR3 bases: TGCGCCAGCAGTGAGGGGACTTACACAGATACGCAGTATTTT.

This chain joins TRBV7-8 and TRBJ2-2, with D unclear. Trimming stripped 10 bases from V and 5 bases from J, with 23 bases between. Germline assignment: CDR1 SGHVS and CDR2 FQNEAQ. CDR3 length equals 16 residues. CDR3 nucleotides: TGTGCCATACCGTATGCGGAGATTCGCCGGACCGGGGAGCTGTTTTTT. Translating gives CAIPYAEIRRTGELFF.

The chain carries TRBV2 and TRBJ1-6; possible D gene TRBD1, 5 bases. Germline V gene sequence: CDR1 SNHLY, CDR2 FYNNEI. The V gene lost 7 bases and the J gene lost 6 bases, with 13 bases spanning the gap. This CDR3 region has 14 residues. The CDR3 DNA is TGTGCCAGCACAAAACAGGTCCCTAATTCACCCCTCCACTTT. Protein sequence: CASTKQVPNSPLHF. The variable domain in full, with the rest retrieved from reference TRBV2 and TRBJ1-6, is EPEVTQTPSHQVTQMGQEVILRCVPISNHLYFYWYRQILGQKVEFLVSFYNNEISEKSEIFDDQFSVERPDGSNFTLKIRSTKLEDSAMYFCASTKQVPNSPLHFGNGTRLTVT.

The CDR3 region has the DNA TGTGCCAGCAGGGGTGCAGGATCTGGAATTGGAAACACCATATATTTT. Amino acids: CASRGAGSGIGNTIYF. The chain is built from TRBV28 and TRBJ1-3; D ambiguous. V was cut by 6 bases and J by 3 bases, with 18 bases left in between. The germline CDR1 and CDR2 sequences are MDHEN and SYDVKM. This CDR3 is 16 amino acids long.

CDR3 coding DNA: TGTGCCAGCAGTTTATACAGGGAACAGCCCCAGCATTTT. Its protein product is CASSLYREQPQHF. The gene calls are TRBV6-5 and TRBJ1-5; D perhaps matches TRBD1 (6 bases). Trimming removed 4 bases at V and 7 bases at J, with 11 bases between. The germline CDR1 and CDR2 sequences are MNHEY and SVGAGI. CDR3 length equals 13 residues.

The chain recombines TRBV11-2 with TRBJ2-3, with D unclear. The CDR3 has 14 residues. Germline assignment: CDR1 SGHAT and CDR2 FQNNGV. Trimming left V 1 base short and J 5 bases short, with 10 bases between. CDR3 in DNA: TGTGCCAGCAGCTTAGCCGGTGCAGGAGATACGCAGTATTTT. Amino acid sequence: CASSLAGAGDTQYF. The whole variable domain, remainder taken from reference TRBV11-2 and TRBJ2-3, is EAGVAQSPRYKIIEKRQSVAFWCNPISGHATLYWYQQILGQGPKLLIQFQNNGVVDDSQLPKDRFSAERLKGVDSTLKIQPAKLEDSAVYLCASSLAGAGDTQYFGPGTRLTVL.

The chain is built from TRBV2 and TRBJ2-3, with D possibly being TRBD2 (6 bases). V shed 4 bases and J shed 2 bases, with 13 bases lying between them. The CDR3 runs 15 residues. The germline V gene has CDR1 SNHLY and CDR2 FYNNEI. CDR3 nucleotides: TGTGCCAGCAGTGTAGCCGGGACTCACACAGATACGCAGTATTTT. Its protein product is CASSVAGTHTDTQYF.

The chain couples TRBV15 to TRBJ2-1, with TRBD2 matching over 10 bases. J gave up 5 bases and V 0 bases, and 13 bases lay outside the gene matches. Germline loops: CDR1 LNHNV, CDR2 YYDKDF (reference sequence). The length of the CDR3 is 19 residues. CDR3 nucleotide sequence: TGTGCCACCAGCAGAGATCTACTCACTAGCGGGGAGATTAACAATGAGCAGTTCTTC. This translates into CATSRDLLTSGEINNEQFF. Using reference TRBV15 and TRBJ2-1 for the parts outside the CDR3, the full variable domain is DAMVIQNPRYQVTQFGKPVTLSCSQTLNHNVMYWYQQKSSQAPKLLFHYYDKDFNNEADTPDNFQSRRPNTSFCFLDIRSPGLGDTAMYLCATSRDLLTSGEINNEQFFGPGTRLTVL.

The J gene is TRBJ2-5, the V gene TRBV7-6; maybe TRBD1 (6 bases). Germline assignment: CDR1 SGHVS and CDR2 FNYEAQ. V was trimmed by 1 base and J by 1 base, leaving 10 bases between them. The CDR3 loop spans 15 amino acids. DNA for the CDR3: TGTGCCAGCAGCTTAGGGACAGCCGCCCAAGAGACCCAGTACTTC. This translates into CASSLGTAAQETQYF.

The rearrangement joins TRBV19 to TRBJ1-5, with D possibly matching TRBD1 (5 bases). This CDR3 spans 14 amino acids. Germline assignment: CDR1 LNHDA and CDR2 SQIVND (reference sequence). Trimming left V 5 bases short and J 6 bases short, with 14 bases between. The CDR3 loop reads CASSLKGTGQPQHF. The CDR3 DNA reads TGTGCCAGTAGTCTCAAGGGGACTGGTCAGCCCCAGCATTTT.

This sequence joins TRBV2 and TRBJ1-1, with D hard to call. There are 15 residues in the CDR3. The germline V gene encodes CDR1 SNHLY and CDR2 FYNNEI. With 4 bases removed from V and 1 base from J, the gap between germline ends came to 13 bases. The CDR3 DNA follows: TGTGCCAGCAGTGGGTCTCGGGTTGAGAACACTGAAGCTTTCTTT. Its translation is CASSGSRVENTEAFF.

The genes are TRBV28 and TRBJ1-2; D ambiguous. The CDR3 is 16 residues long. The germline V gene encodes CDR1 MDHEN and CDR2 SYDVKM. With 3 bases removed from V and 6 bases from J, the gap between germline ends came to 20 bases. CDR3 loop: CASSFGSRVGTNGYTF. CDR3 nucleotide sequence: TGTGCCAGCAGTTTTGGTTCGAGGGTCGGAACTAATGGCTACACCTTC.

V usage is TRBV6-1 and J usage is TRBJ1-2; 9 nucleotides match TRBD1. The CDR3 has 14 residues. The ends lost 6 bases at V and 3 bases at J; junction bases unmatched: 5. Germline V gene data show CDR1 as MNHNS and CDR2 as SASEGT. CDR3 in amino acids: CASRWGQGYYGYTF. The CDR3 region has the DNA TGTGCCAGCAGGTGGGGACAGGGCTACTATGGCTACACCTTC.

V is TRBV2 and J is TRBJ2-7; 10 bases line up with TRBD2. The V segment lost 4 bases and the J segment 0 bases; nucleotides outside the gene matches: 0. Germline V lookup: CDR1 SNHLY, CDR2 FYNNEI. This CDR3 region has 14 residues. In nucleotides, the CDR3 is TGTGCCAGCAGTGGACTAGCGGGCTCCTACGAGCAGTACTTC. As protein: CASSGLAGSYEQYF.

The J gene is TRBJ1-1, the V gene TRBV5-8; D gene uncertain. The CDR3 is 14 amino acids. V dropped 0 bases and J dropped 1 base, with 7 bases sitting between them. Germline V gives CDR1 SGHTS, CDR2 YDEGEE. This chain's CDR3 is CASSLDSTNTEAFF. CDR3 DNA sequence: TGTGCCAGCAGCTTGGACAGTACGAACACTGAAGCTTTCTTT.

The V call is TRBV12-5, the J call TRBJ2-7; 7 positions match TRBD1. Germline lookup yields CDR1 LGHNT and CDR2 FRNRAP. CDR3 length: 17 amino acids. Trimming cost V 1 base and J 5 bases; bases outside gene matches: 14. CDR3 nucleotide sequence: TGTGCTAGTGGTTTGGCCAAGGGGACAGTGTTGGTCAACGAGCAGTACTTC. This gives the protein CASGLAKGTVLVNEQYF.

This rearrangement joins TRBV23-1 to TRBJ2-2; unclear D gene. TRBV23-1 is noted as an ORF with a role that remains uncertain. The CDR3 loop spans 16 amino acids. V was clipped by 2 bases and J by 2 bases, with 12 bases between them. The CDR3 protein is CASSQPRQINTGELFF. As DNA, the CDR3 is TGCGCCAGCAGTCAACCGAGGCAGATCAACACCGGGGAGCTGTTTTTT.